A selection of T cell receptor beta chains follows, all from one sample in a study of pediatric ulcerative colitis. Profiled with immunoSEQ multiplex PCR; TCRdb holds only in-frame clones, not every one. Among 1,300 to 1,500 clones listed, 85% to 90% were seen once. The sample was blood. These receptors all come from a boy aged 5 to 17 with severe ulcerative colitis. Both conserved end residues are part of each CDR3. A D gene is named only where the DNA matches it firmly. Size is omitted from some rows. Given values are once, few, many or a class for expanded clones.

clone_size | j_call | v_call | d_call | cdr3_aa | cdr3_nt
NA | TRBJ2-7 | TRBV5-1 | TRBD2 | CASSLKGREAEQYF | TGCGCCAGCAGCTTAAAGGGACGGGAGGCCGAGCAGTACTTC
NA | TRBJ2-3 | TRBV2 | NA | CASSQTVLDTQYF | TGTGCCAGCAGCCAGACAGTTTTAGATACGCAGTATTTT
NA | TRBJ2-2 | TRBV5-4 | NA | CASSFSGVADTGELFF | TGTGCCAGCAGCTTTAGCGGAGTAGCGGACACCGGGGAGCTGTTTTTT
NA | TRBJ1-1 | TRBV11-3 | NA | CASSLDTRVVNTEAFF | TGTGCCAGCAGCTTAGACACCCGAGTGGTGAACACTGAAGCTTTCTTT
NA | TRBJ2-3 | TRBV7-9 | TRBD1 | CASSFQTGYEYF | TGTGCCAGCAGCTTCCAGACAGGGTATGAGTATTTT
NA | TRBJ1-1 | TRBV13 | NA | CASSLEGYETMNTEAFF | TGTGCCAGCAGCTTAGAAGGGTATGAGACCATGAACACTGAAGCTTTCTTT
NA | TRBJ2-3 | TRBV5-4 | NA | CASSLARVSDTQYF | TGTGCCAGCAGCTTGGCTAGAGTTTCAGATACGCAGTATTTT
NA | TRBJ2-6 | TRBV6-7 | NA | CASSPILYLQSRANVLTF | TGTGCCAGCAGTCCAATACTGTATTTACAAAGTCGGGCCAACGTCCTGACTTTC
NA | TRBJ2-1 | TRBV11-2 | NA | CASSLDGDEQFF | TGTGCCAGCAGCTTAGATGGGGATGAGCAGTTCTTC
NA | TRBJ1-2 | TRBV19 | NA | CASSMRDTHFYGYTF | TGTGCCAGTAGTATGAGGGACACGCACTTCTATGGCTACACCTTC
few | TRBJ1-2 | TRBV7-9 | NA | CASSFGGRANYGYTF | TGTGCCAGCAGCTTTGGCGGTCGGGCGAACTATGGCTACACCTTC
NA | TRBJ1-5 | TRBV15 | NA | CATSRDREAGNQPQHF | TGTGCCACCAGCAGAGATAGGGAGGCGGGGAATCAGCCCCAGCATTTT
NA | TRBJ1-2 | TRBV11-3 | TRBD1 | CASSRGGTGNYGYTF | TGTGCCAGCAGCAGGGGCGGGACAGGGAACTATGGCTACACCTTC
NA | TRBJ1-6 | TRBV6-6 | NA | CASSYSMGAGNSPLHF | TGTGCCAGCAGTTACTCGATGGGGGCCGGTAATTCACCCCTCCACTTT
NA | TRBJ1-4 | TRBV10-3 | NA | CAISPRGATNEKLFF | TGTGCCATCAGTCCCCGGGGAGCAACTAATGAAAAACTGTTTTTT
NA | TRBJ1-4 | TRBV19 | TRBD1 | CASSSGTENEKLFF | TGTGCCAGTAGTTCCGGGACAGAGAATGAAAAACTGTTTTTT
once | TRBJ1-1 | TRBV20-1 | NA | CSVSTTEAFF | TGCAGTGTGTCGACCACTGAAGCTTTCTTT
once | TRBJ2-6 | TRBV10-3 | TRBD1 | CAISESTGSFSGANVLTF | TGTGCCATCAGTGAGTCGACAGGGTCGTTCTCTGGGGCCAACGTCCTGACTTTC